The 32 T cell receptor beta chains reported below all come from one sample, sequenced in a study of CD8 T cells in Susac syndrome. Reverse transcription of roughly 0.45 to 1 ug RNA was performed with random hexamers. One entry per CDR3 protein, called by TCRdb with MiXCR from the immunoSEQ multiplex PCR reads. The sample contains some 140,000 distinct CDR3 sequences, just under 95% of which appear only once. Material: CD8+ T cells from PBMCs. The receptors were gathered from a human donor with Susac syndrome.

The chain carries TRBV7-8 and TRBJ2-7; D perhaps matches TRBD2 (6 bases). V was trimmed by 2 bases and J by 5 bases, leaving 19 bases between them. Per germline, CDR1 SGHVS and CDR2 FQNEAQ. This CDR3 spans 16 amino acids. CDR3 loop: CASSLQRDWVNNEQYF. The DNA for the CDR3 is TGTGCCAGCAGCTTACAACGGGACTGGGTAAATAACGAGCAGTACTTC.

This chain uses TRBV20-1 with TRBJ2-7, with 7 bases lining up with TRBD1. Losses at the gene ends were 4 bases for V and 3 bases for J; bases not matched to a gene: 6. Germline CDR1 DFQATT, CDR2 SNEGSKA (reference sequence). The CDR3 consists of 13 residues. The CDR3 is CSAKGQLGYEQYF. CDR3 bases: TGCAGTGCTAAGGGACAGCTAGGCTACGAGCAGTACTTC.

This clonotype has just one count. The chain carries TRBV6-1 and TRBJ2-3, with 8 bases lining up with TRBD2. The CDR3 length is 18 residues. Trimming at V came to 0 bases and at J to 0 bases, leaving 8 bases not matched to a gene. Germline-derived CDR1 and CDR2 are MNHNS and SASEGT. The CDR3 region is CASSEADTSGPSTDTQYF. The CDR3 DNA reads as TGTGCCAGCAGTGAAGCGGACACTAGCGGACCTAGCACAGATACGCAGTATTTT.

The chain carries TRBV7-6 and TRBJ2-7; the match to TRBD2 covers 14 bases. CDR3 length equals 17 residues. The germline CDR1 and CDR2 sequences are SGHVS and FNYEAQ. V shed 4 bases and J 1 base; nucleotides not matched to a gene: 6. CDR3 loop: CASSYGTSGGPSYEQYF. In nucleotides, the CDR3 is TGTGCCAGCAGCTACGGGACTAGCGGGGGCCCTTCCTACGAGCAGTACTTC.

The rearrangement uses TRBV4-1 and TRBJ1-1, with 7 positions matching TRBD1. The CDR3 totals 15 residues. The V and J ends lost 5 bases and 4 bases, in that order; junction bases with no gene match: 10. Germline CDR1 reads MGHRA; CDR2 reads YSYEKL. The CDR3 DNA reads TGCGCCAGCAGCTCCTTGGGGCAGGGGGTCACTGAAGCTTTCTTT. Amino acids: CASSSLGQGVTEAFF.

The chain uses TRBV28 and TRBJ2-2; TRBD2 is a possible D gene (6 bases). The V and J ends lost 4 bases and 7 bases respectively, with 16 bases between them. Per the germline V gene, CDR1 is MDHEN and CDR2 is SYDVKM. The CDR3 has 15 residues. CDR3 in DNA: TGTGCCAGCAGTTCCTGGACTACCCCCGGCGGGGAGCTGTTTTTT. Residues: CASSSWTTPGGELFF.

This clonotype was seen once. The chain links TRBV6-5 to TRBJ2-1, with 9 bases fitting TRBD2. Germline trimming cut 0 bases from V and 5 bases from J; bases unmatched to any gene: 11. The CDR3 runs to 18 residues. CDR1 is MNHEY and CDR2 is SVGAGI in the germline V gene. The CDR3 nucleotides are TGTGCCAGCAGTTACTCGGCCCTAGGACTAGCGACAAACAATGAGCAGTTCTTC. Residues: CASSYSALGLATNNEQFF.

Here the CDR3 reads CAVPLSADGQPDTQYF. The CDR3 bases are TGTGCCGTACCTTTGTCAGCGGACGGCCAGCCAGATACGCAGTATTTT. This chain joins TRBV12-3 or TRBV12-4 and TRBJ2-3, with D possibly TRBD2 on 5 matching bases. This CDR3 is 16 amino acids long. Between the trimmed V and J ends, which lost 11 bases and 4 bases, there was a span of 25 bases.

The chain joins TRBV12-3 or TRBV12-4 to TRBJ2-3; 8 positions match TRBD2. The CDR3 has 15 residues. J lost 1 base, V lost 5 bases, and 5 bases had no gene match. DNA for the CDR3: TGTGCCAGCAGTCATCTTAGCGGGGGCACAGATACGCAGTATTTT. Its protein is CASSHLSGGTDTQYF.

The V and J genes are TRBV25-1 and TRBJ2-3; D not certain. This CDR3 has 15 amino acids. Germline CDR1 and CDR2: MGHDK and SYGVNS. V lost 4 bases and J 7 bases, leaving 18 bases between the germline ends. CDR3 sequence reads: CASSGKTGLQNTQYF. The CDR3 region has the DNA TGTGCCAGCAGTGGGAAGACGGGTCTACAGAATACGCAGTATTTT.

The chain has TRBV15 and TRBJ2-6; TRBD2 agrees at 12 bases. Per germline, CDR1 LNHNV and CDR2 YYDKDF (reference sequence). V shed 0 bases, J shed 2 bases, and the junction held 11 bases outside the gene matches. This CDR3 region has 21 residues. The CDR3 sequence: CATSREATSGSRWAGANVLTF. As DNA, the CDR3 is TGTGCCACCAGCAGAGAGGCGACTAGCGGGAGCCGCTGGGCTGGGGCCAACGTCCTGACTTTC.

The chain links TRBV7-8 to TRBJ2-1; D ambiguous. CDR3 size: 12 residues. V lost 4 bases and J lost 5, with 6 bases in between. The germline gives CDR1 SGHVS, CDR2 FQNEAQ. CDR3: CASSSQDNEQFF. DNA of the CDR3: TGTGCCAGCAGCTCACAAGACAATGAGCAGTTCTTC.

The chain employs TRBV29-1 and TRBJ2-7, with D maybe TRBD1 (6 bases). The germline V gene has CDR1 SQVTM and CDR2 ANQGSEA. Trimming left V 1 base short and J 5 bases short, with 12 bases between. CDR3 length equals 13 residues. The CDR3 loop reads CSVEVAGVHEQYF. The CDR3 DNA follows: TGCAGCGTTGAAGTGGCAGGGGTCCACGAGCAGTACTTC.

The chain recombines TRBV7-9 with TRBJ2-1; 7 bases match TRBD2. The CDR3 covers 16 residues. Looked up from germline, CDR1 is SEHNR and CDR2 is FQNEAQ (reference sequence). V dropped 5 bases and J dropped 3; count of bases not matched to a gene: 10. CDR3 DNA sequence: TGTGCCAGCAGCCCCCCCGCGGCTAGCGGCTACAATGAGCAGTTCTTC. Its translation: CASSPPAASGYNEQFF.

CDR3 residues: CASSYGTGLAMDTQYF. The CDR3 DNA reads TGTGCCAGCAGTTATGGGACGGGACTAGCCATGGATACGCAGTATTTT. V and J are TRBV6-5 and TRBJ2-3, with 9 bases identical to TRBD2. Germline values: CDR1 MNHEY, CDR2 SVGAGI. Germline trimming cut 3 bases from V and 6 bases from J; bases unmatched to any gene: 10. The CDR3 extends over 16 amino acids.

The rearrangement joins TRBV4-1 to TRBJ2-1, with D perhaps matching TRBD2 (6 bases). CDR3 length equals 13 residues. V lost 5 bases and J 7 bases, leaving 12 bases between the germline ends. CDR1 MGHRA and CDR2 YSYEKL come from the germline V gene. DNA for the CDR3: TGCGCCAGCAGCTTTCCCGGGGGTAATGAGCAGTTCTTC. It encodes CASSFPGGNEQFF.

J is TRBJ1-3 and V is TRBV29-1; D remains unclear. This CDR3 has 14 amino acids. With 6 bases removed from V and 0 bases from J, the gap between germline ends came to 12 bases. Germline V lookup: CDR1 SQVTM, CDR2 ANQGSEA. In DNA form, the CDR3 reads TGCAGCGTCGCTATATACAACTCTGGAAACACCATATATTTT. Protein: CSVAIYNSGNTIYF. Together with reference TRBV29-1 and TRBJ1-3, the CDR3 gives the full variable domain: SAVISQKPSRDICQRGTSLTIQCQVDSQVTMMFWYRQQPGQSLTLIATANQGSEATYESGFVIDKFPISRPNLTFSTLTVSNMSPEDSSIYLCSVAIYNSGNTIYFGEGSWLTVV.

The V and J genes are TRBV20-1 and TRBJ2-7; 10 nucleotides match TRBD2. Germline V gives CDR1 DFQATT, CDR2 SNEGSKA (reference sequence). V dropped 1 base and J dropped 3; count of bases not matched to a gene: 6. The CDR3 contains 15 residues. The CDR3 nucleotides are TGCAGTGCTAGAGGACTAGCGGGTCAACTCTACGAGCAGTACTTC. This gives the protein CSARGLAGQLYEQYF.

In its sample, this clonotype was seen once. The chain uses TRBV28 and TRBJ2-7; D is undetermined. V lost 5 bases and J 8 bases, leaving 13 bases between the germline ends. The length of the CDR3 is 12 residues. Germline CDR1 MDHEN, CDR2 SYDVKM. The CDR3 loop reads CASSRGNTKQYF. The DNA for the CDR3 is TGTGCCAGCAGTAGAGGAAATACGAAGCAGTACTTC.

This clonotype appeared a few times. V and J are TRBV27 and TRBJ2-7; 9 bases line up with TRBD2. Germline assignment: CDR1 MNHEY and CDR2 SMNVEV (reference sequence). V gave up 3 bases and J gave up 3 bases; unmatched junction bases: 3. The CDR3 runs 14 residues. CDR3 coding DNA: TGTGCCAGCAGTTTGGGTAGCGGGGGCTACGAGCAGTACTTC. It yields the protein CASSLGSGGYEQYF.

The CDR3 loop is CASSHPRETPDEQYF. CDR3 coding DNA: TGTGCCAGCAGCCACCCGCGGGAGACTCCCGACGAGCAGTACTTC. The V gene is TRBV3-1, the J gene TRBJ2-7, with 7 nucleotides matching TRBD2. V was pared by 3 bases and J by 5 bases, with 10 bases of the junction left unmatched. The germline V gene has CDR1 LGHDT and CDR2 YNNKEL (reference sequence). The CDR3 totals 15 residues.

The chain carries TRBV30 and TRBJ1-2; no reliable D call. V shed 1 base and J shed 7 bases, with 13 bases lying between them. CDR3 length: 13 amino acids. Germline-derived CDR1 and CDR2 are GTSNPN and SVGIG (reference sequence). The CDR3 reads CAWSGWQSPGYTF. Here the CDR3 DNA reads TGTGCCTGGAGTGGTTGGCAGAGCCCTGGCTACACCTTC.

V gene TRBV7-9 combines with J gene TRBJ1-2; D unclear. The CDR3 consists of 14 residues. V was trimmed by 3 bases and J by 3 bases, leaving 11 bases between them. CDR1 is SEHNR, CDR2 FQNEAQ, per germline (reference sequence). The CDR3 bases are TGTGCCAGCAGCTTCCGCCCGACCGACTATGGCTACACCTTC. Residues: CASSFRPTDYGYTF.

This chain joins TRBV28 and TRBJ2-1; 13 bases are shared with TRBD2. Germline CDR1 is MDHEN and CDR2 is SYDVKM. The CDR3 runs to 17 residues. V lost 5 bases, J lost 1 base, and 5 bases stayed unmatched. The CDR3 sequence: CASSPGTSGTSYNEQFF. The CDR3 DNA reads TGTGCCAGCAGTCCAGGGACTAGCGGGACGTCCTACAATGAGCAGTTCTTC.

This clonotype was seen only once. V and J are TRBV4-1 and TRBJ1-4; D is uncertain. Germline-derived CDR1 and CDR2 are MGHRA and YSYEKL. The CDR3 has 16 residues. V was clipped by 0 bases and J by 0 bases, with 8 bases between them. The CDR3 nucleotides are TGCGCCAGCAGCCAAGACCTAGGAGCAACTAATGAAAAACTGTTTTTT. It encodes CASSQDLGATNEKLFF.

V is TRBV4-1 and J is TRBJ2-1; TRBD2 matches at 10 bases. The CDR3 spans 16 residues. CDR1 is MGHRA and CDR2 is YSYEKL in the germline V gene. V lost 0 bases, J lost 5 bases, and 4 bases stayed unmatched. Written as DNA, the CDR3 is TGCGCCAGCAGCCAAGATCTGCTAGCGGGGGACAATGAGCAGTTCTTC. This codes for CASSQDLLAGDNEQFF.

On this clonotype itself: One junction end does not reproduce the germline sequence, and a read error may be involved. The chain is built from TRBV7-2 and TRBJ1-2; tentative D call: TRBD1 (5 bases). The CDR3 extends over 12 amino acids. Germline V CDR1 and CDR2: SGHTA, FQGNSA. The CDR3 DNA reads as TGTGCCAGCAGCCTCCTAACCGGGCAGGGTGGCTTC. This sequence encodes CASSLLTGQGGF.

The chain has TRBV27 and TRBJ2-5, with 11 bases aligning to TRBD2. Germline CDR1 MNHEY, CDR2 SMNVEV (reference sequence). The CDR3 sequence is 12 residues long. Losses at the gene ends were 8 bases for V and 7 bases for J; bases not matched to a gene: 3. The CDR3 protein is CASGTSGRTQYF. CDR3 DNA sequence: TGTGCCAGCGGGACTAGCGGAAGGACCCAGTACTTC.

The genes are TRBV5-1 and TRBJ2-7; D unclear. Germline CDR1 is SGHRS and CDR2 is YFSETQ. CDR3 length equals 12 residues. The ends were cut back, 5 bases at V and 3 bases at J, with 9 bases in the middle. The CDR3 DNA follows: TGCGCCAGCAGTACAGAAAACTACGAGCAGTACTTC. As protein: CASSTENYEQYF.

Here the CDR3 reads CASSQSLHEQYF. CDR3 DNA sequence: TGTGCCAGCAGCCAAAGTCTCCACGAGCAGTACTTC. The chain is built from TRBV14 and TRBJ2-7; no clear D. CDR3 length equals 12 residues. V was clipped by 2 bases and J by 5 bases, with 7 bases between them. CDR1 is SGHDN, CDR2 FVKESK, per germline.

The chain couples TRBV27 to TRBJ2-7, with TRBD1 matching over 7 bases. The CDR3 covers 15 residues. Germline lookup yields CDR1 MNHEY and CDR2 SMNVEV (reference sequence). V lost 0 bases, J lost 5 bases, and 7 bases stayed unmatched. Here the CDR3 DNA reads TGTGCCAGCAGTTTATCGTACAGGGGAATGCACGAGCAGTACTTC. Translating gives CASSLSYRGMHEQYF.

The rearrangement links TRBV7-8 to TRBJ2-2; 8 bases align to TRBD2. The length of the CDR3 is 17 residues. V dropped 5 bases and J dropped 5; count of bases not matched to a gene: 13. CDR1 is SGHVS, CDR2 FQNEAQ, per germline. This CDR3 reads CASSLGGSGTFTGELFF. Written as DNA, the CDR3 is TGTGCCAGCAGCCTCGGTGGTAGCGGGACCTTTACCGGGGAGCTGTTTTTT.